What follows are 32 T cell receptor beta chains derived from one specimen sequenced in a study of tissue T cells after allogeneic stem cell transplantation. Here immunoSEQ multiplex PCR was the method, and the copy in TCRdb shows in-frame clones only, minus some. Of some 25,000 clones listed, 73% are singletons. The source material was tissue from the ileum, sampled at autopsy. These receptors all stem from a female donor aged 60 or older with lung cancer.

V and J are TRBV2 and TRBJ1-1; TRBD1 matches at 10 bases. Germline V gene lookup returns CDR1 SNHLY and CDR2 FYNNEI. The V segment lost 3 bases and the J segment 7 bases; nucleotides outside the gene matches: 2. This CDR3 contains 13 residues. The CDR3 nucleotides read TGTGCCAGCAGTGATGGGACAGGGGTTGAAGCTTTCTTT. This codes for CASSDGTGVEAFF.

The chain has TRBV19 and TRBJ2-3; D perhaps matches TRBD2 (5 bases). Trimming removed 4 bases at V and 1 base at J, with 9 bases between. Germline assignment: CDR1 LNHDA and CDR2 SQIVND (reference sequence). The CDR3 totals 14 residues. The CDR3 region is CASSSPGGTDTQYF. The DNA for the CDR3 is TGTGCCAGTAGTAGCCCCGGGGGCACAGATACGCAGTATTTT.

This clone was found a few times. The chain joins TRBV5-1 to TRBJ2-1; TRBD2 matches at 9 bases. Losses at the gene ends were 7 bases for V and 4 bases for J; bases not matched to a gene: 6. The CDR3 contains 14 residues. In germline, CDR1 is SGHRS, CDR2 YFSETQ. CDR3 in DNA: TGCGCCAGCCGTAGGACTAGCGAGTACAATGAGCAGTTCTTC. Residues: CASRRTSEYNEQFF.

V gene TRBV7-9 combines with J gene TRBJ2-3, with a weak D call TRBD2 (6 bases). CDR3 length equals 16 residues. The V gene's germline CDR1 is SEHNR and CDR2 FQNEAQ (reference sequence). Trimming left V 2 bases short and J 0 bases short, with 12 bases between. The CDR3: CASSLTGTASTDTQYF. In nucleotides, the CDR3 is TGTGCCAGCAGCTTAACCGGGACTGCTAGCACAGATACGCAGTATTTT.

This clone was seen only once. This chain connects TRBV7-2 to TRBJ1-2; 10 bases line up with TRBD1. The germline gives CDR1 SGHTA, CDR2 FQGNSA. The V segment lost 3 bases and the J segment 8 bases; nucleotides outside the gene matches: 3. CDR3 size: 13 residues. The CDR3 DNA is TGTGCCAGCAGCTTTGGGACAGGGGTCGGCTACACCTTC. As protein: CASSFGTGVGYTF. Together with reference TRBV7-2 and TRBJ1-2, the CDR3 gives the full variable domain: GAGVSQSPSNKVTEKGKDVELRCDPISGHTALYWYRQSLGQGLEFLIYFQGNSAPDKSGLPSDRFSAERTGGSVSTLTIQRTQQEDSAVYLCASSFGTGVGYTFGSGTRLTVV.

V gene TRBV11-3 combines with J gene TRBJ1-1, with a possible D match to TRBD1 (5 bases). The CDR3 covers 18 residues. Trimming took off 5 bases at V and 0 bases at J, with 22 bases between the two ends. In germline, CDR1 is SGHNT, CDR2 YENEEA. The CDR3 region is CASSLNPRRGRLNTEAFF. Written as DNA, the CDR3 is TGTGCCAGCAGCCTAAACCCGCGACGGGGCAGGCTGAACACTGAAGCTTTCTTT.

This chain joins TRBV7-3 and TRBJ2-1; 7 bases fit TRBD2. CDR1 is SGHTA and CDR2 is FQGTGA in the germline V gene. The CDR3 runs 15 residues. The junction had 5 bases not matched to a gene; V was cut back by 0 bases and J by 6 bases. The CDR3, as DNA: TGTGCCAGCAGCTTAACGGGAGGGCGGGGCAATGAGCAGTTCTTC. This translates into CASSLTGGRGNEQFF.

This clone occurred a few times. This chain uses TRBV7-2 with TRBJ2-5; TRBD1 is a possible D gene (5 bases). Germline CDR1 reads SGHTA; CDR2 reads FQGNSA. The germline V and J ends were trimmed by 5 bases and 1 base, with 11 bases remaining between them. This CDR3 has 14 amino acids. CDR3 nucleotides: TGTGCCAGCAGCCCTTGGACAAGCCAAGAGACCCAGTACTTC. Protein product: CASSPWTSQETQYF.

J is TRBJ2-1 and V is TRBV5-1; possibly TRBD1 for D (6 bases). The length of the CDR3 is 14 residues. Germline V gene data show CDR1 as SGHRS and CDR2 as YFSETQ. With 5 bases removed from V and 2 bases from J, the gap between germline ends came to 11 bases. As DNA, the CDR3 is TGCGCCAGCAGAGCAGGGGAAACCTACAATGAGCAGTTCTTC. It yields the protein CASRAGETYNEQFF.

This chain links TRBV6-6 with TRBJ2-7; tentatively, D is TRBD2 (6 bases). The CDR3 is 13 residues long. V was clipped by 3 bases and J by 12 bases, with 18 bases between them. Per the germline V gene, CDR1 is MNHNY and CDR2 is SVGAGI (reference sequence). In DNA, the CDR3 is TGTGCCAGCAGTTATTCGGGTCGGCGGGGACGGTACTTC. Translation gives CASSYSGRRGRYF.

The gene calls are TRBV19 and TRBJ2-6; D remains ambiguous. CDR1 and CDR2 (germline): LNHDA, SQIVND (reference sequence). This CDR3 is 15 amino acids long. Trimming took 6 bases from V and 0 from J, leaving 9 bases between them. As DNA, the CDR3 is TGTGCCAGTAGCCTCGCCGGCTCTGGGGCCAACGTCCTGACTTTC. This sequence encodes CASSLAGSGANVLTF.

This clone showed up just once. The chain joins TRBV11-2 to TRBJ2-5; D may correspond to TRBD1 or TRBD2 (5 bases each). The CDR3 consists of 15 residues. Germline CDR1 SGHAT, CDR2 FQNNGV. Trimming left V 5 bases short and J 2 bases short, with 15 bases between. CDR3 DNA: TGTGCCAGCAGCGACGTTGCCGGGGCACAAGAGACCCAGTACTTC. It codes for CASSDVAGAQETQYF.

The genes are TRBV7-2 and TRBJ2-1; D is undetermined. With 4 bases removed from V and 5 bases from J, the gap between germline ends came to 15 bases. CDR3 length equals 15 residues. Germline assignment: CDR1 SGHTA and CDR2 FQGNSA. In nucleotides, the CDR3 is TGTGCCAGCAGCTCCACCAATAACCGAGACAATGAGCAGTTCTTC. Translated, it gives CASSSTNNRDNEQFF. Complete variable domain (other parts from reference TRBV7-2 and TRBJ2-1): GAGVSQSPSNKVTEKGKDVELRCDPISGHTALYWYRQSLGQGLEFLIYFQGNSAPDKSGLPSDRFSAERTGGSVSTLTIQRTQQEDSAVYLCASSSTNNRDNEQFFGPGTRLTVL.

The chain recombines TRBV2 with TRBJ1-3; TRBD1 is a possible D gene (5 bases). Germline CDR1 and CDR2: SNHLY and FYNNEI. V lost 7 bases, J lost 0 bases, and 16 bases lay in between. There are 16 residues in the CDR3. CDR3 coding DNA: TGTGCCAGCACCAAGGGGACCCGGAGCTCTGGAAACACCATATATTTT. This sequence encodes CASTKGTRSSGNTIYF.

This clone came up a few times. V gene TRBV7-3 combines with J gene TRBJ2-6; possible D gene TRBD1, 5 bases. V lost 1 base and J 0 bases, leaving 19 bases between the germline ends. Germline loops: CDR1 SGHTA, CDR2 FQGTGA. The CDR3 spans 20 residues. DNA for the CDR3: TGTGCCAGCAGCTTAATCCCCCCCGACAGCAGAATCTCTGGGGCCAACGTCCTGACTTTC. Its translation is CASSLIPPDSRISGANVLTF.

The chain employs TRBV6-5 and TRBJ1-1, with 8 bases that match TRBD1. Trimming at V came to 6 bases and at J to 5 bases, leaving 8 bases not matched to a gene. The CDR3 is 14 amino acids. Germline V gene data show CDR1 as MNHEY and CDR2 as SVGAGI. The CDR3 sequence is CASSLDRARTEAFF. For the CDR3, the DNA is TGTGCCAGCAGCCTGGACAGGGCTAGGACTGAAGCTTTCTTT.

The rearrangement joins TRBV6-6 to TRBJ1-2; the D gene is possibly TRBD1 (6 bases). The CDR3 is 15 residues long. V dropped 8 bases and J dropped 2 bases, with 18 bases sitting between them. CDR1 is MNHNY and CDR2 is SVGAGI in the germline V gene (reference sequence). The CDR3 nucleotides are TGTGCCAGCGTTCCGGGGGGGGGCGCGAACTATGGCTACACCTTC. Amino acids: CASVPGGGANYGYTF.

J is TRBJ1-4 and V is TRBV4-3; perhaps TRBD1 as D (5 bases). Trimming took off 4 bases at V and 0 bases at J, with 18 bases between the two ends. Germline lookup yields CDR1 LGHNA and CDR2 YSLEER. The CDR3 is 18 residues long. In nucleotides, the CDR3 is TGCGCCAGCAGCCCATTCCAGGGAACCTTAGCAACTAATGAAAAACTGTTTTTT. Protein sequence: CASSPFQGTLATNEKLFF.

This clone was recorded a few times. The gene calls are TRBV6-2 or TRBV6-3 and TRBJ2-7; the D gene is possibly TRBD2 (6 bases). CDR1 is MNHEY, CDR2 SVGEGT, per germline. The CDR3 is 12 residues long. Between the trimmed V and J ends, which lost 6 bases and 7 bases, there was a span of 13 bases. CDR3 region: CASSPAGGEQYF. CDR3 nucleotide sequence: TGTGCCAGCAGCCCAGCCGGGGGAGAGCAGTACTTC.

The genes are TRBV4-2 and TRBJ1-3; 9 positions agree with TRBD1. Germline CDR1 and CDR2: LGHNA and YNFKEQ. The CDR3 extends over 12 amino acids. V shed 9 bases and J 7 bases; nucleotides not matched to a gene: 4. CDR3 sequence reads: CASRTGENTIYF. The CDR3 DNA reads TGTGCCAGTAGGACAGGGGAGAACACCATATATTTT.

Relative to its sample, this clone is medium-sized (0.01 to 0.1%). The chain employs TRBV3-1 (or the pseudogene TRBV3-2) and TRBJ2-7, with D hard to call. Trimming took off 1 base at V and 7 bases at J, with 8 bases between the two ends. Germline assignment: CDR1 LGHDT and CDR2 YNNKEL (reference sequence). This CDR3 spans 12 amino acids. Here the CDR3 reads CASSQVMREQYF. The CDR3 coding sequence is TGTGCCAGCAGCCAAGTAATGCGGGAGCAGTACTTC.

CDR3 sequence: CASSSIQAGGTKDTQYF. The CDR3 bases are TGTGCCAGCAGCTCCATACAAGCGGGGGGCACAAAGGATACGCAGTATTTT. This chain links TRBV7-2 with TRBJ2-3, with 9 bases lining up with TRBD2. Germline CDR1 and CDR2: SGHTA and FQGNSA. This CDR3 has 17 residues. V was clipped by 4 bases and J by 6 bases; unmatched bases: 14.

The V call is TRBV11-3, the J call TRBJ2-3; TRBD2 aligns across 11 bases. V dropped 5 bases and J dropped 5; count of bases not matched to a gene: 9. CDR1 and CDR2 (germline): SGHNT, YENEEA. The CDR3 has 16 amino acids. CDR3 DNA sequence: TGTGCCAGCAGCCCCCGTAGCGGGAGGGCCAAAGATACGCAGTATTTT. Encoded protein: CASSPRSGRAKDTQYF.

The gene calls are TRBV21-1 and TRBJ2-6. TRBV21-1 is deemed a pseudogene. This CDR3 has 16 residues. The CDR3 spells CASSNPSRLGANVLTF. As DNA, the CDR3 is TGTGCCAGCAGCAACCCCAGTAGGCTTGGGGCCAACGTCCTGACTTTC.

This chain links TRBV6-6 with TRBJ2-7, with 10 bases fitting TRBD1. The germline CDR1 and CDR2 sequences are MNHNY and SVGAGI (reference sequence). Trimming removed 6 bases from V and 3 bases from J; junction bases left unmatched: 8. This CDR3 is built from 15 residues. In DNA form, the CDR3 reads TGTGCCAGCAGCCTGAGGACAGGGGGTAACTACGAGCAGTACTTC. Its translation is CASSLRTGGNYEQYF.

The chain uses TRBV6-5 and TRBJ2-7, with D possibly matching TRBD1 (6 bases). The V gene's germline CDR1 is MNHEY and CDR2 SVGAGI. The CDR3 contains 12 residues. Between the trimmed V and J ends, which lost 7 bases and 3 bases, there was a span of 10 bases. The CDR3 DNA reads as TGTGCCAGCAACAGGGTAATCTACGAGCAGTACTTC. It encodes CASNRVIYEQYF.

This rearrangement joins TRBV6-1 to TRBJ1-2; TRBD1 matches at 9 bases. Germline loops: CDR1 MNHNS, CDR2 SASEGT. The CDR3 covers 14 residues. V was pared by 2 bases and J by 7 bases, with 5 bases of the junction left unmatched. As DNA, the CDR3 is TGTGCCAGCAGTGAAAGGGGACAGGGACCTGGCTACACCTTC. Translation gives CASSERGQGPGYTF.

This chain joins TRBV4-2 and TRBJ2-5; 14 bases are shared with TRBD2. Germline assignment: CDR1 LGHNA and CDR2 YNFKEQ. V trimming: 6 bases; J trimming: 5 bases; junction bases outside the gene matches: 5. The CDR3 sequence is 15 residues long. CDR3 protein: CASSRLAGGLETQYF. CDR3 DNA sequence: TGTGCCAGCAGTCGACTAGCGGGGGGGCTGGAGACCCAGTACTTC.

This clone was recorded a few times. The CDR3 nucleotides are TGTGCCAGCAGCCAAGATAGCACAAGGGGTCGGACTAACTATGGCTACACCTTC. Its protein is CASSQDSTRGRTNYGYTF. V usage is TRBV4-2 and J usage is TRBJ1-2; perhaps TRBD1 as D (5 bases). Germline lookup yields CDR1 LGHNA and CDR2 YNFKEQ. The CDR3 spans 18 residues. Trimming shortened V by 0 bases and J by 0 bases, and 17 bases separated the two germline ends.

The chain is built from TRBV5-8 and TRBJ2-1, with 8 nucleotides matching TRBD2. Germline-derived CDR1 and CDR2 are SGHTS and YDEGEE. The CDR3 runs 16 residues. The ends lost 1 base at V and 9 bases at J; junction bases unmatched: 12. The CDR3 region is CASSLFGAGVGGEQFF. In nucleotides, the CDR3 is TGTGCCAGCAGCTTGTTCGGAGCGGGAGTGGGGGGTGAGCAGTTCTTC.

This clone was counted once. The chain has TRBV7-8 and TRBJ2-1; D is possibly TRBD2 (5 bases). Germline V gene sequence: CDR1 SGHVS, CDR2 FQNEAQ. There are 11 residues in the CDR3. Trimming removed 8 bases at V and 11 bases at J, with 13 bases between. The CDR3 DNA is TGTGCCAGCCTGGGAGCCCACCAGCAGTTCTTC. Residues: CASLGAHQQFF.

This clone has a handful of counts. The DNA for the CDR3 is TGTGCCAGTACCTCACAGGGGTGGCCTGAAGCTTTCTTT. This sequence encodes CASTSQGWPEAFF. The chain joins TRBV19 to TRBJ1-1, with 7 bases aligning to TRBD1. With 7 bases clipped from V and 6 bases from J, the junction kept 8 bases outside the gene matches. The CDR3 sequence is 13 residues long. In germline, CDR1 is LNHDA, CDR2 SQIVND (reference sequence).